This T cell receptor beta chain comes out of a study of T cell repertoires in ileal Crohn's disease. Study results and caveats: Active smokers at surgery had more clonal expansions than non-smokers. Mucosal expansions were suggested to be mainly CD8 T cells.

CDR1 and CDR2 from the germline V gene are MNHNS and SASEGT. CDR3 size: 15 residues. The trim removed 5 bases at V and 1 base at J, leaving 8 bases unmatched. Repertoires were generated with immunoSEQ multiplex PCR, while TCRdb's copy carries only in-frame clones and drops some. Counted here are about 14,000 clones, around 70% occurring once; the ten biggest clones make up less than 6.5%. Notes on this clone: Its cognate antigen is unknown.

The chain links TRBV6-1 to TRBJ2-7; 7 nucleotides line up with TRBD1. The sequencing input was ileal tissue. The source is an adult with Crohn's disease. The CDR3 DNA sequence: TGTGCCAGCAGTAAACCGACAGGGACGTCCTACGAGCAGTACTTC. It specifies CASSKPTGTSYEQYF.